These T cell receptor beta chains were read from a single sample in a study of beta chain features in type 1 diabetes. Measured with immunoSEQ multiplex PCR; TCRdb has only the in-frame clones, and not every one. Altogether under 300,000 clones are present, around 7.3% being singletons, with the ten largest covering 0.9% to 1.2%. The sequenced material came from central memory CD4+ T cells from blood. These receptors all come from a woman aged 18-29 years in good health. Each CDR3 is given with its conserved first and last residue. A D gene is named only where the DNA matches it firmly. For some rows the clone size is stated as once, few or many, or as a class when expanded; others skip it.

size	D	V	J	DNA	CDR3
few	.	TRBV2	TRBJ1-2	TGTGCCAGCAGCATCGGCTATGGCTACACCTTC	CASSIGYGYTF
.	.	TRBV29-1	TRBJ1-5	TGCAGCGTTGGGTGGGGGGCCAATCAGCCCCAGCATTTT	CSVGWGANQPQHF
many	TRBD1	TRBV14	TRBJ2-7	TGTGCCAGCAGCCCCCGACAGGGTAGGCAGTACTTC	CASSPRQGRQYF
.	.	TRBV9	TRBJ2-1	TGTGCCAGCAGCGTAGGGGGCGGGTCAGGGTTCAATGAGCAGTTCTTC	CASSVGGGSGFNEQFF
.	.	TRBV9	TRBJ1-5	TGTGCCAGCAGCGTAAGTGGAAATAGCAATCAGCCCCAGCATTTT	CASSVSGNSNQPQHF
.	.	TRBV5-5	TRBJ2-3	TGTGCCAGCAGCCGAAACTCGGGAGATACGCAGTATTTT	CASSRNSGDTQYF
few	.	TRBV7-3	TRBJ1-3	TGTGCCAGCAGCCCAGGATGGGGCAACTCTGGAAACACCATATATTTT	CASSPGWGNSGNTIYF
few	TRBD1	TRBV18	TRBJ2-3	TGTGCCAGCTCGCTGGACAGGGGTATGAGTACGCAGTATTTT	CASSLDRGMSTQYF
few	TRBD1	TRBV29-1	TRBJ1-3	TGCAGCGTGGCGGGACAGGGAAACACCATATATTTT	CSVAGQGNTIYF
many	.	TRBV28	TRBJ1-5	TGTGCCAGTGCGTCGGGCAATCAGCCCCAGCATTTT	CASASGNQPQHF
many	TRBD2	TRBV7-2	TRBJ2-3	TGTGCCAGCAGCCACAGGCCCTCAGCGGGAGGGTCAAGCACAGATACGCAGTATTTT	CASSHRPSAGGSSTDTQYF
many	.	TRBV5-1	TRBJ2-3	TGCGCCAGCAGTCTTAGCACAGATACGCAGTATTTT	CASSLSTDTQYF
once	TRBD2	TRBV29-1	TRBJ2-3	TGCAGCGCCGGGGGGTTAGCGGGAGGGAGGACAGATACGCAGTATTTT	CSAGGLAGGRTDTQYF
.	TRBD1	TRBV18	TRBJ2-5	TGTGCCAGCTCACCACAAAGAGGGACAGCGGCCCAAGAGACCCAGTACTTC	CASSPQRGTAAQETQYF
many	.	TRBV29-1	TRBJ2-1	TGCAGCGTTGAACCCCATAGGGGGGCAACAAATGAGCAGTTCTTC	CSVEPHRGATNEQFF
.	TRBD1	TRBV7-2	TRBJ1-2	TGTGCCAGCAGCCCGACAGGGAGGTATGGCTACACCTTC	CASSPTGRYGYTF
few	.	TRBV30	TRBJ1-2	TGTGCCTGGCGCGGGACCCCCCGTTATGGCTACACCTTC	CAWRGTPRYGYTF
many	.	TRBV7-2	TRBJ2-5	TGTGCCAGCAGCCGCTATGGGATGTCGGAGACCCAGTACTTC	CASSRYGMSETQYF
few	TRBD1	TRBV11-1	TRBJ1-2	TGTGCCAGCAGCTCCGCTTCCGACAGGGGGCGCATCGATGGCTACACCTTC	CASSSASDRGRIDGYTF
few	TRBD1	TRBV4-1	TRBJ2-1	TGCGCCAGCAGCCACTCCGGGGACAGGGATCATGAGCAGTTCTTC	CASSHSGDRDHEQFF
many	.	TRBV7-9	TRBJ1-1	TGTGCCAGCAGCTTAGAGGGCCGGGGTGAAGCTTTCTTT	CASSLEGRGEAFF
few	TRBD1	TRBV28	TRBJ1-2	TGTGCCAGCAGTTTGGGTGGGACAGGGGGCTCTAACTATGGCTACACCTTC	CASSLGGTGGSNYGYTF
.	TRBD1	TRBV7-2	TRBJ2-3	TGTGCCAGCAGCAGGGGGACAGCAGATACGCAGTATTTT	CASSRGTADTQYF
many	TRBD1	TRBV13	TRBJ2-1	TGTGCCAGCAGCTTGGGACAGGGCACCTACAATGAGCAGTTCTTC	CASSLGQGTYNEQFF
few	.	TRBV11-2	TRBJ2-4	TGTGCCAGCAGCCCCGCCAGGGGCCAAAACATTCAGTACTTC	CASSPARGQNIQYF
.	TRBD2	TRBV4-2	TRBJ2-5	TGTGCCAGCAGCCAAGCGGCTAGCGGAGCCCGGACCCAGTACTTC	CASSQAASGARTQYF
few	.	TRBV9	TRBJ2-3	TGTGCCAGCAGCGTAGATCGATGGGGCACAGATACGCAGTATTTT	CASSVDRWGTDTQYF
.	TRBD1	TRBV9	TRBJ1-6	TGTGCCAGCAGCGTACGAGGCCTCACAGGGGATAATTCACCCCTCCACTTT	CASSVRGLTGDNSPLHF
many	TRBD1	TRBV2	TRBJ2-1	TGTGCCAGCAGGGGACAGGGGGGTTTGGGTGAGCAGTTCTTC	CASRGQGGLGEQFF
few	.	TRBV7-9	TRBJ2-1	TGTGCCAGCAGCCCCACCCGGGAGCAGTTCTTC	CASSPTREQFF
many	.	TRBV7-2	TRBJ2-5	TGTGCCAGCAGCTTCGGGAGATCGGAGACCCAGTACTTC	CASSFGRSETQYF
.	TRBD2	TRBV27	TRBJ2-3	TGTGCCAGCAGACATCCCGTTAGCGGGTCCGGGAGGGATACGCAGTATTTT	CASRHPVSGSGRDTQYF
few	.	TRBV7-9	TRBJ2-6	TGTGCCAGCAGCTGGGGGTCTGGTGGGGCCAACGTCCTGACTTTC	CASSWGSGGANVLTF
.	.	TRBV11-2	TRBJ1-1	TGTGCCAGCACCCTAGGATGGATGGGGGCGGCTTTCTTT	CASTLGWMGAAFF
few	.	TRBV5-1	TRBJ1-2	TGCGCCAGCAGCCAACTCGTCGATAGTGGCTACACCTTC	CASSQLVDSGYTF
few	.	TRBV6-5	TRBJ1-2	TGTGCCAGCATAAACCCCTCTAACTATGGCTACACCTTC	CASINPSNYGYTF
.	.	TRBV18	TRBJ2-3	TGTGCCAGCTCACCCTCCCGGCAAGATACGCAGTATTTT	CASSPSRQDTQYF
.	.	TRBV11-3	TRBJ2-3	TGTGCCAGCAGCTTAACCGCCGGGGCCAATACGCAGTATTTT	CASSLTAGANTQYF
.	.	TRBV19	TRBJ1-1	TGTGCCAGTAGTATAGGGACAGAGAACACTGAAGCTTTCTTT	CASSIGTENTEAFF
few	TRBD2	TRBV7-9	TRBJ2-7	TGTGCCAGCAGCCCACTAGCGGGAGTCGAGTCCTACGAGCAGTACTTC	CASSPLAGVESYEQYF
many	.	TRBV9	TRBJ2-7	TGTGCCAGCAGCGCCTCCTTCGGAAGGTTCTACGAGCAGTACTTC	CASSASFGRFYEQYF
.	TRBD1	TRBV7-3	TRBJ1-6	TGTGCCAGCAGCTTTACAGGGGCGAGGTCACCCCTCCACTTT	CASSFTGARSPLHF
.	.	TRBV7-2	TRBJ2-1	TGTGCCAGCAGCTTAGGCGGGCGGGTAGACAATGAGCAGTTCTTC	CASSLGGRVDNEQFF
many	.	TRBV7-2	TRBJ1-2	TGTGCCAGCAGCTTAAAAGGGTATGGCTACACCTTC	CASSLKGYGYTF
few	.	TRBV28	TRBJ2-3	TGTGCCAGCAGTTTAATGGTCGCCCAGTTAGGGGGAAATACGCAGTATTTT	CASSLMVAQLGGNTQYF